The 9 T cell receptor beta chains below were found in one sample sequenced in a study of T cells in Graves' hyperthyroidism and ophthalmopathy. RNA transcripts were the template for amplifying TCR beta CDR3 regions. The HTBI primer set drove a first-round RT-PCR of the TCR CDR3. TCRdb reprocessed the multiplex PCR reads with MiXCR, giving one entry per CDR3 protein. The sample yields 560,000 or so distinct CDR3 sequences, roughly 46% seen once. Material: peripheral blood or thyroid tissue (not recorded which). These receptors were collected from a woman aged 18-30 years with Graves' hyperthyroidism.

This clonotype was found a few times. No conserved phenylalanine or tryptophan is present at the end of the CDR3, so a read error is the likely explanation. This chain joins TRBV11-2 and TRBJ2-7, with D possibly being TRBD2 (6 bases). CDR1 is SGHAT and CDR2 is FQNNGV in the germline V gene. This CDR3 comprises 13 residues. V lost 3 bases, J lost 6 bases, and 12 bases lay in between. The CDR3 DNA follows: TGTGCCAGCAGCTTCGGCGGGGCGAGCGAGCAGTACCTC. Encoded protein: CASSFGGASEQYL.

The chain uses TRBV20-1 and TRBJ1-6; TRBD1 is a possible D gene (5 bases). V lost 3 bases to trimming and J lost 1 base, with 7 bases between them. Per germline, CDR1 DFQATT and CDR2 SNEGSKA (reference sequence). This CDR3 region has 14 residues. The CDR3 is CSARSGSYNSPLHF. In DNA form, the CDR3 reads TGCAGTGCTAGGTCAGGGTCCTATAATTCACCCCTCCACTTT.

The genes are TRBV10-3 and TRBJ2-7; 7 bases match TRBD1. Germline assignment: CDR1 ENHRY and CDR2 SYGVKD. The trim removed 6 bases at V and 0 bases at J, leaving 2 bases unmatched. This CDR3 has 13 amino acids. The CDR3 DNA sequence: TGTGCCATCAGGGGGACAGACTCCTACGAGCAGTACTTC. This codes for CAIRGTDSYEQYF.

This clonotype came up many times. This sequence joins TRBV2 and TRBJ1-6; possibly TRBD1 for D (6 bases). V lost 6 bases to trimming and J lost 0 bases, with 9 bases between them. This CDR3 has 15 residues. Germline loops: CDR1 SNHLY, CDR2 FYNNEI. In nucleotides, the CDR3 is TGTGCCAGCAGCCCGGACAGCTCCTATAATTCACCCCTCCACTTT. Its protein product is CASSPDSSYNSPLHF.

The chain recombines TRBV5-1 with TRBJ2-5, with 14 positions matching TRBD2. The length of the CDR3 is 16 residues. The trim removed 3 bases at V and 2 bases at J, leaving 3 bases unmatched. Germline V CDR1 and CDR2: SGHRS, YFSETQ. CDR3 sequence: CASSWGLAGAQETQYF. The CDR3 DNA follows: TGCGCCAGCAGCTGGGGACTAGCGGGAGCTCAAGAGACCCAGTACTTC.

This clonotype was recorded a few times. The chain joins TRBV2 to TRBJ1-1; D not resolved. Germline CDR1 SNHLY, CDR2 FYNNEI. Deletions cut 7 bases from V and 8 bases from J, with 17 bases between. The CDR3 is 13 residues long. The CDR3 is CASNPLGRAEAFF. The CDR3 DNA is TGTGCCAGCAATCCTCTCGGGAGGGCCGAAGCTTTCTTT.

The chain is built from TRBV20-1 and TRBJ1-2; D not certain. The CDR3 has 12 amino acids. The V end was cut by 3 bases, the J end by 8 bases, with 13 bases between. The V gene's germline CDR1 is DFQATT and CDR2 SNEGSKA (reference sequence). The CDR3 reads CSASRPGEGYTF. In DNA form, the CDR3 reads TGCAGTGCTAGCCGCCCGGGAGAGGGCTACACCTTC.

Concerning this clonotype itself: This may be a read error, as it is one base from a much larger clone. The genes are TRBV2 and TRBJ1-1; D ambiguous. The CDR3 is made up of 12 amino acids. V was trimmed by 10 bases and J by 12 bases, leaving 21 bases between them. The V gene's germline CDR1 is SNHLY and CDR2 FYNNEI. The CDR3 protein is CANMLAGMSTFF. In nucleotides, the CDR3 is TGTGCCAACATGCTGGCGGGGATGTCAACTTTCTTT.

The chain couples TRBV9 to TRBJ1-4; no firm D call. The germline gives CDR1 SGDLS, CDR2 YYNGEE. The CDR3 is made up of 14 amino acids. V lost 3 bases, J lost 5 bases, and 11 bases lay in between. DNA of the CDR3: TGTGCCAGCAGCGCTACGACAAGGAATGAAAAACTGTTTTTT. It codes for CASSATTRNEKLFF.